Shown below are 23 T cell receptor beta chains from a single sample sequenced in a study of naive and memory T cell subsets. Two oligonucleotides, mixed equimolar, formed the beta constant-region primer covering TRBC1 and TRBC2. TCRdb analysed the UMI-ligation and nested PCR reads with MiXCR anew, one entry per CDR3 protein. In the table there are 120,000 to 150,000 distinct CDR3 sequences, 15% to 20% of which are singletons. The sample comprised naive CD4+ T cells from blood. All receptors derive from a human donor in good health.

The gene calls are TRBV11-2 and TRBJ2-7; D unclear. Germline CDR1 is SGHAT and CDR2 is FQNNGV. V was trimmed by 0 bases and J by 7 bases, leaving 16 bases between them. The CDR3 runs 15 residues. Written as DNA, the CDR3 is TGTGCCAGCAGCTTAGAGGGCAGCCGGTTTGGAGAGCAGTACTTC. Its protein product is CASSLEGSRFGEQYF. Based on the CDR3 plus reference TRBV11-2 and TRBJ2-7, the full variable domain is EAGVAQSPRYKIIEKRQSVAFWCNPISGHATLYWYQQILGQGPKLLIQFQNNGVVDDSQLPKDRFSAERLKGVDSTLKIQPAKLEDSAVYLCASSLEGSRFGEQYFGPGTRLTVT.

The genes are TRBV5-1 and TRBJ2-3, with D uncertain. V lost 3 bases and J 1 base, leaving 6 bases between the germline ends. Germline V gene data show CDR1 as SGHRS and CDR2 as YFSETQ. The CDR3 totals 13 residues. The CDR3 reads CASSSYRTDTQYF. The CDR3 DNA reads as TGCGCCAGCAGCTCTTACCGCACAGATACGCAGTATTTT.

The chain uses TRBV19 and TRBJ2-1, with TRBD2 matching 9 bases. The CDR3 extends over 15 amino acids. The germline V gene has CDR1 LNHDA and CDR2 SQIVND (reference sequence). The J segment lost 5 bases and the V segment lost 2 bases, leaving 4 bases of the junction unmatched. The CDR3 spells CASSILAGFDNEQFF. The CDR3 nucleotides are TGTGCCAGTAGTATACTAGCGGGATTCGACAATGAGCAGTTCTTC. The full variable domain, its missing parts supplied by reference TRBV19 and TRBJ2-1, is DGGITQSPKYLFRKEGQNVTLSCEQNLNHDAMYWYRQDPGQGLRLIYYSQIVNDFQKGDIAEGYSVSREKKESFPLTVTSAQKNPTAFYLCASSILAGFDNEQFFGPGTRLTVL.

The V and J genes are TRBV6-5 and TRBJ1-5; D unclear. Trimming shortened V by 6 bases and J by 7 bases, and 19 bases separated the two germline ends. The CDR3 length is 15 residues. Germline V lookup: CDR1 MNHEY, CDR2 SVGAGI. The CDR3: CASRDGGQATQPQHF. The CDR3 bases are TGTGCCAGCAGGGACGGTGGGCAAGCTACGCAGCCCCAGCATTTT.

The genes are TRBV10-3 and TRBJ1-1; D possibly corresponds to TRBD1 (5 bases). V dropped 6 bases and J dropped 1 base, with 9 bases sitting between them. Per the germline V gene, CDR1 is ENHRY and CDR2 is SYGVKD. The CDR3 spans 13 residues. The CDR3 sequence is CAISLTENTEAFF. Written as DNA, the CDR3 is TGTGCCATCAGCCTGACAGAGAACACTGAAGCTTTCTTT.

This clonotype was seen repeatedly, ten times or more. V usage is TRBV4-2 and J usage is TRBJ2-6; no definite D call. Germline V gives CDR1 LGHNA, CDR2 YNFKEQ. The CDR3 sequence is 17 residues long. The V end was cut by 0 bases, the J end by 0 bases, with 9 bases between. CDR3 in amino acids: CASSQERVTSGANVLTF. The CDR3 nucleotides read TGTGCCAGCAGCCAAGAACGGGTAACCTCTGGGGCCAACGTCCTGACTTTC.

V and J are TRBV20-1 and TRBJ2-2; no reliable D call. This CDR3 is 13 amino acids long. Germline V gene lookup returns CDR1 DFQATT and CDR2 SNEGSKA (reference sequence). Trimming left V 6 bases short and J 1 base short, with 9 bases between. The CDR3 nucleotides are TGCAGTGCCCCTTGGGGGAACACCGGGGAGCTGTTTTTT. This codes for CSAPWGNTGELFF.

This clonotype was seen only a few times. Here the CDR3 reads CASSSLSGGRGTDTQYF. CDR3 in DNA: TGTGCCAGCAGTTCCCTGTCGGGAGGCCGCGGCACAGATACGCAGTATTTT. The chain recombines TRBV12-3 or TRBV12-4 with TRBJ2-3; TRBD2 agrees at 7 bases. The ends lost 4 bases at V and 1 base at J; junction bases unmatched: 11. The CDR3 covers 17 residues.

The V gene is TRBV20-1, the J gene TRBJ2-3, with D maybe TRBD2 (6 bases). Germline CDR1 and CDR2: DFQATT and SNEGSKA (reference sequence). This CDR3 region has 16 residues. V lost 1 base and J 3 bases, leaving 17 bases between the germline ends. Here the CDR3 reads CSARGGTGESTDTQYF. The CDR3 DNA reads TGCAGTGCTAGAGGGGGAACGGGGGAATCAACAGATACGCAGTATTTT.

This CDR3 is CASRSVVDPQSQHF. The CDR3 DNA follows: TGTGCCAGCAGATCAGTCGTTGATCCCCAGTCCCAGCATTTT. The chain couples TRBV6-5 to TRBJ1-5, with no clear D. The germline V and J ends were trimmed by 6 bases and 11 bases, with 20 bases remaining between them. Germline CDR1 reads MNHEY; CDR2 reads SVGAGI. The CDR3 is 14 amino acids.

This chain links TRBV2 with TRBJ2-7; D not certain. The CDR3 is made up of 12 amino acids. Trimming cost V 5 bases and J 3 bases, with 8 bases left between them. The V gene's germline CDR1 is SNHLY and CDR2 FYNNEI. The CDR3 DNA sequence: TGTGCCAGCAGTTATGATGTCTACGAGCAGTACTTC. As protein: CASSYDVYEQYF.

This clonotype showed up just a few times. This chain joins TRBV29-1 and TRBJ2-1; D not certain. There are 17 residues in the CDR3. Trimming removed 3 bases from V and 3 bases from J, with 21 bases in between. The V gene's germline CDR1 is SQVTM and CDR2 ANQGSEA. This CDR3 reads CSVDFKVRWQDYNEQFF. CDR3 bases: TGCAGCGTTGACTTCAAGGTTCGATGGCAGGACTACAATGAGCAGTTCTTC.

The CDR3 loop is CASSVSGMEETQYF. For the CDR3, the DNA is TGTGCCAGCAGCGTTAGCGGGATGGAAGAGACCCAGTACTTC. The chain uses TRBV5-4 and TRBJ2-5, with 8 bases identical to TRBD2. V lost 4 bases to trimming and J lost 3 bases; unmatched junction nucleotides: 5. The CDR3 is 14 amino acids. Germline CDR1 reads SGHNT; CDR2 reads YYREEE (reference sequence).

V is TRBV7-6 and J is TRBJ2-1, with 13 bases lining up with TRBD2. CDR1 and CDR2 from the germline V gene are SGHVS and FNYEAQ. Trimming took 0 bases from V and 15 from J; bases not matched to a gene: 5. The CDR3 loop spans 14 amino acids. CDR3: CASSLALAGGPPFF. The CDR3 DNA is TGTGCCAGCAGCTTAGCACTAGCGGGAGGGCCGCCGTTCTTC.

The chain is built from TRBV20-1 and TRBJ1-2; D might be TRBD1 (5 bases). The CDR3 has 11 residues. Looked up from germline, CDR1 is DFQATT and CDR2 is SNEGSKA (reference sequence). Trimming pared 5 bases from V and 9 bases from J, leaving 13 bases between. Here the CDR3 reads CSAVGGKSYTF. The CDR3 bases are TGCAGTGCTGTGGGGGGGAAGAGCTACACCTTC.

In this sample, this clonotype turned up many times. The genes are TRBV6-2 or TRBV6-3 and TRBJ2-3, with 7 bases aligning to TRBD2. There are 13 residues in the CDR3. V shed 8 bases and J 7 bases; nucleotides not matched to a gene: 9. Germline CDR1 is MNHEY and CDR2 is SVGEGT. Written as DNA, the CDR3 is TGTGCCAGCGAGGCGGGAGAATTATATACGCAGTATTTT. This translates into CASEAGELYTQYF.

The chain has TRBV20-1 and TRBJ2-1; D unclear. There are 14 residues in the CDR3. CDR1 and CDR2 (germline): DFQATT, SNEGSKA (reference sequence). V was shortened by 2 bases and J by 1 base, with 9 bases between the two germline ends. The CDR3 here is CSARMSLSYNEQFF. CDR3 DNA: TGCAGTGCTAGAATGTCCCTGTCCTACAATGAGCAGTTCTTC.

The chain couples TRBV12-3 or TRBV12-4 to TRBJ1-6; 7 bases match TRBD1. The CDR3 is 17 amino acids. The V and J ends lost 5 bases and 5 bases, in that order; junction bases with no gene match: 12. Written as DNA, the CDR3 is TGTGCCAGCAGTCTCTGGTTCGTAGGGGGCGATAATTCACCCCTCCACTTT. It encodes CASSLWFVGGDNSPLHF.

This clonotype appeared a few times. The chain uses TRBV4-3 and TRBJ2-2; 7 nucleotides line up with TRBD2. Germline assignment: CDR1 LGHNA and CDR2 YSLEER. V dropped 1 base and J dropped 5; count of bases not matched to a gene: 13. The CDR3 runs to 18 residues. The CDR3 protein is CASSQVEARGSRTGELFF. The DNA for the CDR3 is TGCGCCAGCAGCCAAGTCGAGGCGCGCGGGAGCCGTACCGGGGAGCTGTTTTTT.

This clonotype was counted at least ten times. The chain joins TRBV6-6 to TRBJ2-3; tentatively, D is TRBD1 or TRBD2 (5 bases each). The ends were cut back, 4 bases at V and 3 bases at J, with 11 bases in the middle. Germline-derived CDR1 and CDR2 are MNHNY and SVGAGI (reference sequence). The CDR3 is 14 amino acids. Here the CDR3 DNA reads TGTGCCAGCAGTTTGGGGGTGTCGACAGATACGCAGTATTTT. Its translation is CASSLGVSTDTQYF.

The rearrangement links TRBV7-2 to TRBJ2-1; D is tentatively TRBD1 or TRBD2 (5 bases each). V lost 5 bases and J 9 bases, leaving 14 bases between the germline ends. Germline V gene sequence: CDR1 SGHTA, CDR2 FQGNSA. This CDR3 region has 13 residues. The CDR3: CASSIGTQSEQFF. The CDR3 region has the DNA TGTGCCAGCAGCATAGGGACGCAGAGTGAGCAGTTCTTC.

As regards this clonotype: With a much larger clone just one base away, this may be a read error. The rearrangement links TRBV29-1 to TRBJ2-1; 9 bases are shared with TRBD2. This CDR3 comprises 16 residues. From germline, CDR1 is SQVTM and CDR2 ANQGSEA. The trim removed 6 bases at V and 3 bases at J, leaving 12 bases unmatched. CDR3 sequence: CSVRMASGKDYNEQFF. The DNA for the CDR3 is TGCAGCGTCCGAATGGCTAGCGGGAAAGACTACAATGAGCAGTTCTTC.

This clonotype came up a few times. The gene calls are TRBV9 and TRBJ2-7; 9 nucleotides match TRBD2. The CDR3 covers 15 residues. Germline V lookup: CDR1 SGDLS, CDR2 YYNGEE. With 0 bases clipped from V and 7 bases from J, the junction kept 8 bases outside the gene matches. This CDR3 is CASSVEAGGPAEQYF. CDR3 nucleotide sequence: TGTGCCAGCAGCGTAGAGGCGGGAGGGCCAGCAGAGCAGTACTTC.